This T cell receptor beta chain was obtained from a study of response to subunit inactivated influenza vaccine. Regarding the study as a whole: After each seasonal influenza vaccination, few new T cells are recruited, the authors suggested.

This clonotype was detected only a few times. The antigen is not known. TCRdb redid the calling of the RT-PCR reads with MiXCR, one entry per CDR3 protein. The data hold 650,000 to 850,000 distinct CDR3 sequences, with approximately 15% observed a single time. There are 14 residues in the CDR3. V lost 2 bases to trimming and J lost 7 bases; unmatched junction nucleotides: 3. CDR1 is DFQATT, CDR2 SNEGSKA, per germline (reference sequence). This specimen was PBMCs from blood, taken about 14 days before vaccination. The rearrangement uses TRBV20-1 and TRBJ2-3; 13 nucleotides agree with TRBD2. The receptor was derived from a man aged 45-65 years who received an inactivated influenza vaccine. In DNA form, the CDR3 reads TGCAGTGCTAGAACGGGACTAGCGGGATATACGCAGTATTTT. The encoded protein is CSARTGLAGYTQYF.